This is a list of T cell receptor beta chains from one sample in a study of T cell responses to AZD1222 COVID-19 vaccine. This table comes from immunoSEQ multiplex PCR, and its TCRdb copy is limited to in-frame clones, with some not included. Of about 94,000 clones listed, approximately 87% were seen once; the top ten hold about 12%. Material: peripheral blood, obtained 28 days after the second AZD1222 dose. These TCRs come from an adult who received the AZD1222 COVID-19 vaccine. Both conserved end residues are part of each CDR3. The order of the fields is clone size, V gene, D gene, J gene, CDR3 DNA, CDR3 protein. A D gene is named only where the DNA matches it firmly. Only some rows state a clone size, as once, few, many or a class for expanded clones.

>-|TRBV5-1|-|TRBJ1-1
TGCGCCAGCAGCTTCGACCCCGAGAGTGAAGCTTTCTTT
CASSFDPESEAFF
>-|TRBV5-6|TRBD2|TRBJ2-3
TGTGCCAGCAGCCCGGGGGGAGGGACGCAGTATTTT
CASSPGGGTQYF
>-|TRBV30|-|TRBJ2-7
TGTGCCTGGAGTGTAAAGGGGGGAGCCTACGAGCAGTACTTC
CAWSVKGGAYEQYF
>-|TRBV6-1|-|TRBJ2-2
TGTGCCAGCAGTGAAGCAGCGTACAGGGAGAACACCGGGGAGCTGTTTTTT
CASSEAAYRENTGELFF
>-|TRBV3-1/TRBV3-2|-|TRBJ1-3
TGTGCCAGCAGCCCACCAACTGGAAACACCATATATTTT
CASSPPTGNTIYF
>-|TRBV6-5|TRBD1|TRBJ2-4
TGTGCCAGCAGTTACTCCCGACAGGGAACCAAAAACATTCAGTACTTC
CASSYSRQGTKNIQYF
>-|TRBV9|TRBD1|TRBJ1-1
TGTGCCAGCAGCGTAGATGGGACAGGGTGGAACACTGAAGCTTTCTTT
CASSVDGTGWNTEAFF
>-|TRBV6-5|-|TRBJ2-6
TGTGCCAGCAGTCAGGAGGATGCAGGGGCCAACGTCCTGACTTTC
CASSQEDAGANVLTF
>-|TRBV2|-|TRBJ2-5
TGTGCCAGCAACCCGACTCGAAGCGAGACCCAGTACTTC
CASNPTRSETQYF
>-|TRBV3-1/TRBV3-2|TRBD1|TRBJ1-1
TGTGCCAGCAGCCGCCTGACAGGGGCCAGCACTGAAGCTTTCTTT
CASSRLTGASTEAFF
>-|TRBV5-8|-|TRBJ1-6
TGTGCCAGCAGCTTGGGAAGGGGGAGGTCCTATAATTCACCCCTCCACTTT
CASSLGRGRSYNSPLHF
>-|TRBV6-5|-|TRBJ1-2
TGTGCCACCAAGACCGCAGGGGTCAACTATGGCTACACCTTC
CATKTAGVNYGYTF
>once|TRBV27|-|TRBJ2-7
TGTGCCAGCAGTTCTTCCGGGACTCCCCAAGTTGGAGACTTC
CASSSSGTPQVGDF
>few|TRBV2|-|TRBJ1-6
TGTGCCAGCAGTGAAGAGCAGGGTGGTAATTCACCCCTCCACTTT
CASSEEQGGNSPLHF
>-|TRBV2|TRBD1|TRBJ1-2
TGTGCCAGCAGGGCCACCGGGACAGGCGTGTATGGCTACACCTTC
CASRATGTGVYGYTF
>-|TRBV28|TRBD1|TRBJ1-5
TGTGCCAGCAGATCCCGGGACAGAGTCTATAGCAATCAGCCCCAGCATTTT
CASRSRDRVYSNQPQHF
>-|TRBV19|-|TRBJ1-1
TGTGCCAGTAGTATAGATCTCGGTAACGTCGCTTTCTTT
CASSIDLGNVAFF
>-|TRBV10-3|TRBD1|TRBJ1-4
TGTGCCATCAGTGAAACAGGGGGAATGGTGACTAATGAAAAACTGTTTTTT
CAISETGGMVTNEKLFF
>-|TRBV4-1|-|TRBJ2-5
TGCGCCAGCAGCCAAGGTCCGGGCAGGGTCGTCCAAGAGACCCAGTACTTC
CASSQGPGRVVQETQYF
>once|TRBV12-3/TRBV12-4|TRBD1|TRBJ2-7
TGTGCCAGCGGGACAGGGTCTGCCTACGAGCAGTACTTC
CASGTGSAYEQYF
>-|TRBV4-2|TRBD2|TRBJ2-7
TGTGCCAGCAGCCACGACCCGGGACTAGTTTCCGAGCAGTACTTC
CASSHDPGLVSEQYF
>-|TRBV6-2/TRBV6-3|TRBD2|TRBJ2-2
TGTGCCAGCAGTTACATTTTTGTCGCGGGAGTTTCGGCCGGGGAGCTGTTTTTT
CASSYIFVAGVSAGELFF
>-|TRBV12-3/TRBV12-4|-|TRBJ2-7
TGTGCCAGCAGTTTAGCCCCGACCGAGCAGTACTTC
CASSLAPTEQYF
>-|TRBV5-1|TRBD2|TRBJ2-2
TGCGCCAGCAGCCTTAGCGGGAGGGGAACCGGGGAGCTGTTTTTT
CASSLSGRGTGELFF
>-|TRBV28|-|TRBJ2-7
TGTGCCAGCAGTTTGCAGAGTATAGGCCTCTACGAGCAGTACTTC
CASSLQSIGLYEQYF
>-|TRBV5-1|-|TRBJ2-1
TGCGCCAGCAGCTTAGACAGGAATGAGCAGTTCTTC
CASSLDRNEQFF
>-|TRBV28|-|TRBJ1-2
TGTGCCAGCAGTTCAGGCGGGGTAGGCTATGGCTACACCTTC
CASSSGGVGYGYTF
>-|TRBV7-6|-|TRBJ2-7
TGTGCCAGCAGCTTAGTTGTGGCTGATACCTACGAGCAGTACTTC
CASSLVVADTYEQYF
>-|TRBV5-1|TRBD2|TRBJ2-5
TGCGCCAGCAGCTTCCTAGCGGGACGAGAGACCCAGTACTTC
CASSFLAGRETQYF
>-|TRBV27|-|TRBJ1-6
TGTGCCAGCACCGTGGGGGGGGCCACTTCACCCCTCCACTTT
CASTVGGATSPLHF
>-|TRBV6-5|-|TRBJ1-5
TGTGCCAGCAGCACTTCACAGGGCCATCAGCCCCAGCATTTT
CASSTSQGHQPQHF
>-|TRBV2|TRBD1|TRBJ1-6
TGTGCCAGCAGTGCCCCCACCCCGGGACAGGGACTGATCAATTCACCCCTCCACTTT
CASSAPTPGQGLINSPLHF
>-|TRBV15|TRBD1|TRBJ2-2
TGTGCCACCAGCAGACCCGGACAGGGAATGTCGAACACCGGGGAGCTGTTTTTT
CATSRPGQGMSNTGELFF
>-|TRBV4-2|-|TRBJ1-5
TGTGCCAGCAGCCAAGATGAGACTTATAGCAATCAGCCCCAGCATTTT
CASSQDETYSNQPQHF
>-|TRBV9|-|TRBJ2-2
TGTGCCAGCAGCCCCGAGTATGATACCCGGGAGCTGTTTTTT
CASSPEYDTRELFF
>-|TRBV4-1|-|TRBJ2-1
TGCGCCAGCAGCCCTTCTCAAGGCAATAGTAATGAGCAGTTCTTC
CASSPSQGNSNEQFF
>few|TRBV2|-|TRBJ2-3
TGTGCCAGCAGCTACACAGATACGCAGTATTTT
CASSYTDTQYF